These T cell receptor beta chains were read from a single sample in a study of vaccination and CD4 T cells after COVID-19. These receptors are not linked to any known antigen. TCRdb called the PCR reads again in MiXCR, with one record for every CDR3 protein. The repertoire includes about 25,000 distinct CDR3 sequences, 25% to 35% of them detected once, and under 8.5% sits in the top ten. Sequences were derived from CD4+ T cells from blood, cultured in vitro, sampled about 7 months after SARS-CoV-2 vaccination. Source of these receptors: a human donor who had recovered from COVID-19. CDR3s include the opening cysteine and the closing phenylalanine or tryptophan. The D gene is left open where the match is weak. Size tells how often a clone was seen (once, few, many) or the class of an expanded clone, and some rows leave it out.

CDR3 protein: CASSLGVDADTQYF
CDR3 DNA: TGTGCCAGCAGCTTAGGAGTAGATGCCGATACGCAGTATTTT
clone size: NA
V gene: TRBV7-3
D gene: NA
J gene: TRBJ2-3

CDR3 protein: CASQSTGELFF
CDR3 DNA: TGTGCCAGCCAGAGCACCGGGGAGCTGTTTTTT
clone size: NA
V gene: TRBV19
D gene: NA
J gene: TRBJ2-2

CDR3 protein: CASSSPGSANYYEQYF
CDR3 DNA: TGTGCCAGCAGTTCCCCGGGGAGCGCCAACTACTACGAGCAGTACTTC
clone size: few
V gene: TRBV27
D gene: NA
J gene: TRBJ2-7

CDR3 protein: CASRARGEGREQYF
CDR3 DNA: TGTGCCAGCAGGGCCCGGGGGGAGGGCCGCGAGCAGTACTTC
clone size: few
V gene: TRBV6-1
D gene: TRBD2
J gene: TRBJ2-7

CDR3 protein: CASRLIGYGEAFF
CDR3 DNA: TGTGCCAGCAGACTGATCGGGTACGGTGAAGCTTTCTTT
clone size: NA
V gene: TRBV11-2
D gene: NA
J gene: TRBJ1-1

CDR3 protein: CASSPDPSRGYTF
CDR3 DNA: TGCGCCAGCAGCCCTGACCCATCCCGGGGCTACACCTTC
clone size: once
V gene: TRBV5-1
D gene: NA
J gene: TRBJ1-2

CDR3 protein: CASSWGSNTEAFF
CDR3 DNA: TGTGCCAGCAGCTGGGGCTCGAACACTGAAGCTTTCTTT
clone size: many
V gene: TRBV7-2
D gene: NA
J gene: TRBJ1-1

CDR3 protein: CASSLGLSSYNEQFF
CDR3 DNA: TGTGCCAGCAGTTTAGGTCTGAGCTCCTACAATGAGCAGTTCTTC
clone size: NA
V gene: TRBV28
D gene: NA
J gene: TRBJ2-1

CDR3 protein: CASLPTVQETQYF
CDR3 DNA: TGCGCCAGCCTCCCGACGGTTCAAGAGACCCAGTACTTC
clone size: few
V gene: TRBV10-1
D gene: NA
J gene: TRBJ2-5

CDR3 protein: CASSYSYASNQPQHF
CDR3 DNA: TGTGCCAGCAGTTACTCATACGCTAGCAATCAGCCCCAGCATTTT
clone size: NA
V gene: TRBV6-2/TRBV6-3
D gene: NA
J gene: TRBJ1-5

CDR3 protein: CAISESTDYGYTF
CDR3 DNA: TGTGCCATCAGTGAGTCGACAGACTATGGCTACACCTTC
clone size: NA
V gene: TRBV10-3
D gene: NA
J gene: TRBJ1-2

CDR3 protein: CASSLVEQYF
CDR3 DNA: TGTGCCAGCAGCTTAGTCGAGCAGTACTTC
clone size: NA
V gene: TRBV7-2
D gene: NA
J gene: TRBJ2-7

CDR3 protein: CASSSDGPEGSPLHF
CDR3 DNA: TGCGCCAGCAGTAGTGACGGCCCTGAGGGTTCACCCCTCCACTTT
clone size: NA
V gene: TRBV5-1
D gene: NA
J gene: TRBJ1-6

CDR3 protein: CASSVRRISYEQYF
CDR3 DNA: TGTGCCAGCAGTGTGAGGCGAATATCCTACGAGCAGTACTTC
clone size: few
V gene: TRBV6-1
D gene: NA
J gene: TRBJ2-7

CDR3 protein: CASSEVAGDSPLHF
CDR3 DNA: TGTGCCAGCAGTGAGGTGGCAGGAGATTCACCCCTCCACTTT
clone size: NA
V gene: TRBV6-4
D gene: NA
J gene: TRBJ1-6

CDR3 protein: CAMGLAGVESYEQYF
CDR3 DNA: TGTGCAATGGGACTAGCGGGAGTTGAGTCCTACGAGCAGTACTTC
clone size: NA
V gene: TRBV12-2
D gene: NA
J gene: TRBJ2-7

CDR3 protein: CASKRLTHGTSGSYNEQFF
CDR3 DNA: TGTGCCAGTAAACGGCTCACCCACGGGACTAGCGGCTCCTACAATGAGCAGTTCTTC
clone size: NA
V gene: TRBV6-1
D gene: TRBD2
J gene: TRBJ2-1

CDR3 protein: CATQNPATEAFF
CDR3 DNA: TGTGCCACGCAGAACCCTGCCACTGAAGCTTTCTTT
clone size: few
V gene: TRBV6-1
D gene: NA
J gene: TRBJ1-1

CDR3 protein: CASSRGTSGSYEQYF
CDR3 DNA: TGTGCCAGCAGCCGCGGGACTAGCGGCTCCTACGAGCAGTACTTC
clone size: NA
V gene: TRBV7-2
D gene: TRBD2
J gene: TRBJ2-7

CDR3 protein: CASSYRQPGQGYTGELFF
CDR3 DNA: TGTGCCAGCAGCTACCGTCAGCCGGGACAGGGGTACACCGGGGAGCTGTTTTTT
clone size: NA
V gene: TRBV7-2
D gene: TRBD1
J gene: TRBJ2-2

CDR3 protein: CSVEKGGGYNEQFF
CDR3 DNA: TGCAGCGTTGAAAAGGGTGGGGGCTACAATGAGCAGTTCTTC
clone size: NA
V gene: TRBV29-1
D gene: NA
J gene: TRBJ2-1

CDR3 protein: CASRHFSGSGRANEQYF
CDR3 DNA: TGTGCCAGCAGACACTTCAGTGGTAGCGGGAGGGCCAACGAGCAGTACTTC
clone size: NA
V gene: TRBV6-1
D gene: TRBD2
J gene: TRBJ2-7

CDR3 protein: CASSVRGDTEAFF
CDR3 DNA: TGTGCCAGCAGCGTCCGGGGGGACACTGAAGCTTTCTTT
clone size: NA
V gene: TRBV7-3
D gene: NA
J gene: TRBJ1-1

CDR3 protein: CATSGGSSDTQYF
CDR3 DNA: TGTGCCACCAGTGGCGGGAGCTCAGATACGCAGTATTTT
clone size: few
V gene: TRBV24-1
D gene: TRBD2
J gene: TRBJ2-3

CDR3 protein: CSARTLLSNQPQHF
CDR3 DNA: TGCAGTGCAAGGACACTACTTAGCAATCAGCCCCAGCATTTT
clone size: NA
V gene: TRBV20-1
D gene: NA
J gene: TRBJ1-5

CDR3 protein: CASSSLRGDVEQYF
CDR3 DNA: TGTGCCAGCAGCTCCCTACGGGGAGACGTCGAGCAGTACTTC
clone size: NA
V gene: TRBV11-2
D gene: NA
J gene: TRBJ2-7

CDR3 protein: CASSPRLAGDIEQYF
CDR3 DNA: TGTGCCAGCAGCCCGAGACTAGCGGGAGATATTGAGCAGTACTTC
clone size: few
V gene: TRBV5-4
D gene: TRBD2
J gene: TRBJ2-7

CDR3 protein: CASRLTSGKETQYF
CDR3 DNA: TGCGCCAGCAGACTCACTAGCGGGAAAGAGACCCAGTACTTC
clone size: once
V gene: TRBV5-1
D gene: TRBD2
J gene: TRBJ2-5